This is a list of T cell receptor beta chains from one sample in a study of T cell changes during pregnancy in multiple sclerosis. Assay used: immunoSEQ multiplex PCR; TCRdb lists only in-frame clones, some missing. Of over 35,000 clones in the sample, about 95% were seen once. The sample consisted of CD4+ T cells from peripheral blood mononuclear cells, taken in the second trimester of pregnancy. These receptors were collected from a female donor with multiple sclerosis, enrolled in a pregnancy study. Each CDR3 is given with its conserved first and last residue. The D gene is left open where the match is weak. The size field is filled for only some rows; it gives once, few, many or a size class.

TRBD1	.	TRBV11-2	TRBJ1-5	TGTGCCAGCAGCTTAGATCGGGGACAGGGAAATCAGCCCCAGCATTTT	CASSLDRGQGNQPQHF
.	.	TRBV7-9	TRBJ1-2	TGTGCCAGCAGCCCTCAGGGGAACTATGGCTACACCTTC	CASSPQGNYGYTF
TRBD1	once	TRBV19	TRBJ1-1	TGTGCCAGTAGTTCCACAGGGGGCACTGAAGCTTTCTTT	CASSSTGGTEAFF
.	.	TRBV2	TRBJ1-1	TGTGCCAGCAGGCGACAGGAGAACACTGAAGCTTTCTTT	CASRRQENTEAFF
TRBD2	.	TRBV19	TRBJ2-3	TGTGCCAGTAGTATTCTTAGCGGGGGGGCCAGCACAGATACGCAGTATTTT	CASSILSGGASTDTQYF
.	.	TRBV7-9	TRBJ2-1	TGTGCCAGCAGCTTATTGGGGGCGGACCTTTCCTACAATGAGCAGTTCTTC	CASSLLGADLSYNEQFF
.	.	TRBV2	TRBJ2-7	TGTGCCAGCAGGCCTCGGGACATAGTCCACGAGCAGTACTTC	CASRPRDIVHEQYF
.	.	TRBV13	TRBJ1-3	TGTGCCAGCAGCCGACCTTCGAGGGGAAACACCATATATTTT	CASSRPSRGNTIYF
TRBD1	.	TRBV7-9	TRBJ2-7	TGTGCCAGCAGCTTAGGCATGATTGGGACAGGGGCCTACGAGCAGTACTTC	CASSLGMIGTGAYEQYF
.	.	TRBV7-2	TRBJ2-7	TGTGCCAGCAGCCTCCTTCTAGCGACAACCTACGAGCAGTACTTC	CASSLLLATTYEQYF
.	.	TRBV7-2	TRBJ2-7	TGTGCCAGCAGCTTAGCGGGGGGGCCCAGCGAGCAGTACTTC	CASSLAGGPSEQYF
TRBD1	.	TRBV27	TRBJ2-3	TGTGCCAGCAGTTTGATCACAGGGGGAGGTACGCAGTATTTT	CASSLITGGGTQYF
TRBD2	.	TRBV14	TRBJ2-1	TGTGCCAGCAGCCAAGGACGGGGACTAGCCCTCGTCTTC	CASSQGRGLALVF
TRBD2	.	TRBV7-2	TRBJ2-7	TGTGCCAGTAGTCCCACGGGGGGAGAGAACTACGAGCAGTACTTC	CASSPTGGENYEQYF
TRBD1	.	TRBV6-1	TRBJ2-1	TGTGCCAGCAGTTTGGGACAGGGTTTTCTCTTC	CASSLGQGFLF
.	.	TRBV5-1	TRBJ2-6	TGCGCCAGCAGCCTACCCACAGGGTCTGGGGCCAACGTCCTGACTTTC	CASSLPTGSGANVLTF
TRBD2	.	TRBV5-1	TRBJ2-7	TGCGCCAGCAGCCACCTCCGGCGGGGGAACGAGCAGTACTTC	CASSHLRRGNEQYF
.	.	TRBV6-5	TRBJ1-2	TGTGCCAGCAGTTACGTCCCGGTACCCGAATACTATGGCTACACCTTC	CASSYVPVPEYYGYTF
TRBD2	once	TRBV29-1	TRBJ2-2	TGCAGCGCCGGGAAGCGGGGGGACGGGGAGCTGTTTTTT	CSAGKRGDGELFF
.	.	TRBV5-8	TRBJ2-5	TGTGCCAGCAGCCATACTCCGGACTACCAAGAGACCCAGTACTTC	CASSHTPDYQETQYF
.	.	TRBV5-1	TRBJ1-4	TGCGCCAGCAGCTTGGTCGGGGGATCGAATGAAAAACTGTTTTTT	CASSLVGGSNEKLFF
TRBD1	.	TRBV25-1	TRBJ2-3	TGTGCCAGCAGTGAAGGGGACAGGGTCGGAGATACGCAGTATTTT	CASSEGDRVGDTQYF
TRBD2	once	TRBV5-1	TRBJ2-3	TGCGCCAGCAGCCCTCGGGGGGAGGGTGATACGCAGTATTTT	CASSPRGEGDTQYF
TRBD1	.	TRBV6-5	TRBJ2-2	TGTGCCAGCAATTCGGCAGGGGGCATCGCCGGGGAGCTGTTTTTT	CASNSAGGIAGELFF
TRBD1	.	TRBV27	TRBJ2-7	TGTGCCAGCAGTTTAACCGGGACAGGGGGCTACGAGCAGTACTTC	CASSLTGTGGYEQYF
TRBD2	.	TRBV6-4	TRBJ2-2	TGTGCCAGCAGTGTCGGGACTAGCGGGATGAGCGGGGAGCTGTTTTTT	CASSVGTSGMSGELFF
.	.	TRBV18	TRBJ1-1	TGTGCCAGCTCACGAACAGGAATGAACACTGAAGCTTTCTTT	CASSRTGMNTEAFF
TRBD2	.	TRBV29-1	TRBJ2-6	TGCAGCGCCGGGACTAGCGGACCTTCTGGGGCCAACGTCCTGACTTTC	CSAGTSGPSGANVLTF
TRBD2	.	TRBV4-2	TRBJ2-1	TGTGCCAGCAGCCAAGGTCCACTAGCGGGAGGGGTTGAGCAGTTCTTC	CASSQGPLAGGVEQFF
.	.	TRBV19	TRBJ2-1	TGTGCCAGTAGTATAGTAGCGGACAGGTTTACTCGGATGGGCTCCTACAATGAGCAGTTCTTC	CASSIVADRFTRMGSYNEQFF
.	.	TRBV18	TRBJ2-1	TGTGCCAGCTCACCATCGGGAGTCCCCTACAATGAGCAGTTCTTC	CASSPSGVPYNEQFF
.	.	TRBV11-2	TRBJ1-1	TGTGCCAGCAGCTTAACAGGTAACACTGAAGCTTTCTTT	CASSLTGNTEAFF
.	few	TRBV5-4	TRBJ2-3	TGTGCCAGCAGCTTGTGGCCACGCACAGATACGCAGTATTTT	CASSLWPRTDTQYF
.	.	TRBV7-9	TRBJ1-3	TGTGCCAGCAGCCCGCGGAGGCAGCATGGAAACACCATATATTTT	CASSPRRQHGNTIYF
TRBD2	.	TRBV5-5	TRBJ2-1	TGTGCCAGCCGAGCTAGCGGGGGGGCAAACTACAATGAGCAGTTCTTC	CASRASGGANYNEQFF
.	.	TRBV6-6	TRBJ1-5	TGTGCCAGCAGTCCCCAGGGTAGTATTCAGCCCCAGCATTTT	CASSPQGSIQPQHF
TRBD1	.	TRBV7-9	TRBJ2-3	TGTGCCAGCAGCCCCGGACAGGGAGTCACAGATACGCAGTATTTT	CASSPGQGVTDTQYF
.	.	TRBV19	TRBJ1-1	TGTGCCAGTAGTATCCGGGGGGCAGGGACTGAAGCTTTCTTT	CASSIRGAGTEAFF
TRBD1	few	TRBV10-3	TRBJ1-4	TGTGCCATCAGCCCCGACAGGGGAGGTGAAAAACTGTTTTTT	CAISPDRGGEKLFF
.	.	TRBV5-4	TRBJ1-2	TGTGCCAGCAGCTTGCGTGCAGGGGACCTGAATGGCTACACCTTC	CASSLRAGDLNGYTF
.	.	TRBV9	TRBJ1-5	TGTGCCAGCAGCGTAGATCCCAATAGCAATCAGCCCCAGCATTTT	CASSVDPNSNQPQHF
.	.	TRBV4-1	TRBJ2-5	TGCGCCAGCAGCCAAGACCCGGTGGCGGGGAAAGAGACCCAGTACTTC	CASSQDPVAGKETQYF
TRBD1	.	TRBV10-1	TRBJ1-6	TGCGCCAGCAGTGATTCCCGGGACAGTAGATCACCCCTCCACTTT	CASSDSRDSRSPLHF
.	.	TRBV4-3	TRBJ1-1	TGCGCCAGCAGCCAATATTTAGAGAACACTGAAGCTTTCTTT	CASSQYLENTEAFF
.	.	TRBV5-1	TRBJ1-5	TGCGCCAGCAGCATGGACCCAAGGAGAAATAGCAATCAGCCCCAGCATTTT	CASSMDPRRNSNQPQHF
.	.	TRBV29-1	TRBJ1-1	TGCAGCGCTTTGAAGTCAGGGATGAACACTGAAGCTTTCTTT	CSALKSGMNTEAFF
.	.	TRBV15	TRBJ1-4	TGTGCCACCAGCAGAGATGGGGGCTCTAAGGGGCATGAAAAACTGTTTTTT	CATSRDGGSKGHEKLFF
.	.	TRBV5-1	TRBJ2-7	TGCGCCAGCAGCTTGGCAGTGGGGGCCTCCTACGAGCAGTACTTC	CASSLAVGASYEQYF